One and the same sample provided the 15 T cell receptor beta chains below, sequenced in a study of control samples from healthy donors and cancer patients. The data were produced by immunoSEQ multiplex PCR, yet TCRdb's version contains in-frame clones alone and is incomplete. The data show 130,000 to 150,000 clones, roughly 94% seen once. Material: PBMCs. The receptors derive from a man in his sixties with colorectal cancer.

The rearrangement links TRBV5-1 to TRBJ2-3; D is unclear. Germline CDR1 is SGHRS and CDR2 is YFSETQ. V lost 5 bases, J lost 3 bases, and 10 bases lay in between. This CDR3 contains 13 residues. Here the CDR3 DNA reads TGCGCCAGCAGGATGGGGTCGACAGATACGCAGTATTTT. This codes for CASRMGSTDTQYF. The full variable domain, rest sourced from reference TRBV5-1 and TRBJ2-3, is KAGVTQTPRYLIKTRGQQVTLSCSPISGHRSVSWYQQTPGQGLQFLFEYFSETQRNKGNFPGRFSGRQFSNSRSEMNVSTLELGDSALYLCASRMGSTDTQYFGPGTRLTVL.

V is TRBV6-5 and J is TRBJ2-2; TRBD1 or TRBD2 may be the D gene (5 bases each). This CDR3 is 15 amino acids long. Trimming cost V 5 bases and J 7 bases, with 17 bases left between them. Germline CDR1 is MNHEY and CDR2 is SVGAGI. The CDR3 DNA reads as TGTGCCAGCAGTACAACTCGACGGGGCGACGGGGAGCTGTTTTTT. Translating gives CASSTTRRGDGELFF.

The chain's CDR3 is CASWGGAADTQYF. The CDR3, as DNA: TGTGCCAGCTGGGGGGGGGCCGCAGATACGCAGTATTTT. This chain uses TRBV12-3 or TRBV12-4 with TRBJ2-3; D is possibly TRBD2 (7 bases). The CDR3 sequence is 13 residues long. Trimming pared 8 bases from V and 4 bases from J, leaving 13 bases between.

CDR3 DNA sequence: TGTGCCAGCAGTCCCCTCCTGACAGGGTCTGGTCAGCCCCAGCATTTT. Translated: CASSPLLTGSGQPQHF. The V and J genes are TRBV27 and TRBJ1-5; 7 bases are shared with TRBD1. This CDR3 has 16 residues. V was pared by 5 bases and J by 6 bases, with 13 bases of the junction left unmatched. Germline CDR1 is MNHEY and CDR2 is SMNVEV (reference sequence).

The V call is TRBV11-2, the J call TRBJ1-2; 7 nucleotides align to TRBD1. Germline CDR1 and CDR2: SGHAT and FQNNGV. The CDR3 is made up of 13 amino acids. V lost 6 bases to trimming and J lost 2 bases; unmatched junction nucleotides: 3. CDR3 in amino acids: CASSRQGNYGYTF. The CDR3 bases are TGTGCCAGCAGTCGACAGGGAAACTATGGCTACACCTTC.

The chain is built from TRBV6-2 or TRBV6-3 and TRBJ2-1, with 12 bases fitting TRBD2. Looked up from germline, CDR1 is MNHEY and CDR2 is SVGEGT. J was trimmed by 4 bases and V by 4 bases; bases with no gene match: 2. The CDR3 covers 15 residues. CDR3 DNA: TGTGCCAGCAGTTCCCTAGCGGGGGGGTACAATGAGCAGTTCTTC. Protein: CASSSLAGGYNEQFF.

This clone was recorded once. The CDR3, as DNA: TGTGCCAGCAGTACCCCGGGAGGGGGCCAGGGTGAGCAGTTCTTC. This translates into CASSTPGGGQGEQFF. The chain uses TRBV27 and TRBJ2-1, with TRBD2 as a possible D gene (8 bases). This CDR3 is built from 15 residues. Germline loops: CDR1 MNHEY, CDR2 SMNVEV (reference sequence). Deletions cut 5 bases from V and 9 bases from J, with 20 bases between.

About this clone itself: This same CDR3 is encoded by further DNA sequences in the sample. The chain has TRBV27 and TRBJ1-5; D uncertain. Germline V gene sequence: CDR1 MNHEY, CDR2 SMNVEV (reference sequence). V lost 3 bases and J lost 9, with 12 bases in between. This CDR3 is 13 amino acids long. CDR3 sequence: CASSFEGRGPQHF. CDR3 coding DNA: TGTGCCAGCAGTTTTGAGGGTCGCGGGCCCCAGCATTTT.

The J gene is TRBJ1-6, the V gene TRBV19; TRBD1 might be the D (5 bases). Trimming left V 4 bases short and J 9 bases short, with 7 bases between. The CDR3 has 12 residues. Germline CDR1 reads LNHDA; CDR2 reads SQIVND (reference sequence). CDR3 bases: TGTGCCAGTAGTAACGGGGGTTCACCCCTCCACTTT. Translated: CASSNGGSPLHF.

In its sample, this clone was seen a few times. This chain links TRBV5-8 with TRBJ2-1; D gene ambiguous. Trimming removed 0 bases from V and 7 bases from J, with 8 bases in between. This CDR3 spans 13 amino acids. Germline assignment: CDR1 SGHTS and CDR2 YDEGEE. CDR3 DNA sequence: TGTGCCAGCAGCTTGGAAGCGTGGAATGAGCAGTTCTTC. The encoded protein is CASSLEAWNEQFF.

This rearrangement joins TRBV3-1 (or the pseudogene TRBV3-2) to TRBJ1-4; no firm D call. The CDR3 totals 15 residues. The germline V gene encodes CDR1 LGHDT and CDR2 YNNKEL (reference sequence). V lost 2 bases and J lost 3, with 10 bases in between. The CDR3 protein is CASSQPGRSNEKLFF. CDR3 coding DNA: TGTGCCAGCAGCCAACCTGGACGGTCTAATGAAAAACTGTTTTTT.

The rearrangement uses TRBV9 and TRBJ2-1, with 9 positions matching TRBD1. CDR3 length: 17 amino acids. J gave up 4 bases and V 0 bases, and 8 bases lay outside the gene matches. Germline lookup yields CDR1 SGDLS and CDR2 YYNGEE. CDR3 sequence (DNA): TGTGCCAGCAGCGTAGCTAGTGGAGACAGGGGGTACAATGAGCAGTTCTTC. Translating gives CASSVASGDRGYNEQFF.

The J gene is TRBJ2-7, the V gene TRBV5-1; 8 bases fit TRBD1. Germline CDR1 SGHRS, CDR2 YFSETQ. There are 14 residues in the CDR3. After removal of 1 base from V and 4 bases from J, the junction contained 4 bases not matched to a gene. Here the CDR3 reads CASSLTGGLYEQYF. For the CDR3, the DNA is TGCGCCAGCAGCTTGACAGGGGGATTGTACGAGCAGTACTTC.

CDR3 loop: CASSSGAKNIQYF. The DNA for the CDR3 is TGTGCCAGCAGTTCGGGAGCCAAAAACATTCAGTACTTC. J is TRBJ2-4 and V is TRBV12-3 or TRBV12-4; D is unresolved. The CDR3 sequence is 13 residues long. Deletions cut 4 bases from V and 0 bases from J, with 4 bases between.

The chain carries TRBV11-2 and TRBJ2-5, with 8 bases matching TRBD2. The CDR3 has 13 amino acids. The germline CDR1 and CDR2 sequences are SGHAT and FQNNGV. Trimming at V came to 6 bases and at J to 5 bases, leaving 5 bases not matched to a gene. CDR3 sequence (DNA): TGTGCCAGCAGTTCCAGACTAGCGGAGACCCAGTACTTC. This encodes CASSSRLAETQYF.